This entry lists 4 T cell receptor beta chains sequenced from one sample in a study of neurological immune-mediated disorders. TCRdb itself ran the 5' RACE reads through MiXCR, one entry per CDR3 protein. The table lists under 130,000 distinct CDR3 sequences, 10% to 14% of them singletons, with under 4% in the top ten. Time point defined: longitudinal time-point 3. What was sequenced was PBMCs. The receptors stem from a female donor with HTLV-1-associated myelopathy (HAM/TSP).

The sample holds many counts of this clonotype. The chain employs TRBV4-1 and TRBJ2-5, with 7 bases lining up with TRBD1. V lost 3 bases to trimming and J lost 2 bases; unmatched junction nucleotides: 12. CDR1 is MGHRA and CDR2 is YSYEKL in the germline V gene. The CDR3 consists of 17 residues. CDR3 sequence: CASSHRQGTLHQETQYF. The CDR3 bases are TGCGCCAGCAGCCACCGACAGGGAACCCTTCATCAAGAGACCCAGTACTTC.

The table lists this clonotype with many counts. The chain joins TRBV20-1 to TRBJ2-2; weak D call: TRBD1 (5 bases). This CDR3 region has 15 residues. Trimming pared 0 bases from V and 6 bases from J, leaving 14 bases between. Germline CDR1 is DFQATT and CDR2 is SNEGSKA (reference sequence). Here the CDR3 DNA reads TGCAGTGCTAGAGATTCCAGGGTAGGCGCCGGGGAGCTGTTTTTT. Its translation: CSARDSRVGAGELFF.

The V call is TRBV7-9, the J call TRBJ2-1; 10 bases are a match to TRBD2. With V trimmed by 9 bases and J by 1 base, 15 bases remained unmatched. This CDR3 spans 18 amino acids. Per germline, CDR1 SEHNR and CDR2 FQNEAQ (reference sequence). The CDR3 region has the DNA TGTGCCAGTCCCGGGACTAGCGAATCCCCCGGTTCCTACAATGAGCAGTTCTTC. This sequence encodes CASPGTSESPGSYNEQFF.

This clonotype was seen repeatedly, ten times or more. The rearrangement uses TRBV20-1 and TRBJ2-7; D is unclear. This CDR3 region has 12 residues. Trimming shortened V by 2 bases and J by 1 base, and 6 bases separated the two germline ends. The germline V gene has CDR1 DFQATT and CDR2 SNEGSKA (reference sequence). The CDR3, as DNA: TGCAGTGCTAGATCCAGGTCCTACGAGCAGTACTTC. Its protein product is CSARSRSYEQYF.